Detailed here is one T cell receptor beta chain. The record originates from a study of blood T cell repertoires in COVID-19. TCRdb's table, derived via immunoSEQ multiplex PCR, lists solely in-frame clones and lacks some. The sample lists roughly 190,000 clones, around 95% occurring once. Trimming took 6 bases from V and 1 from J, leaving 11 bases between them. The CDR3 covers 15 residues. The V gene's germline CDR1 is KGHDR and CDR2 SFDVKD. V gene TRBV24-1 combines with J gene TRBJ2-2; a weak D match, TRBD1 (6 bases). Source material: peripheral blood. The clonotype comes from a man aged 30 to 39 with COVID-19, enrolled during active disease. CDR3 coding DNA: TGTGCCACCAGTTCATCGGGACAGAACACCGGGGAGCTGTTTTTT. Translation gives CATSSSGQNTGELFF.